This T cell receptor beta chain comes out of a study of cytomegalovirus exposure and HLA in healthy donors. Study-wide results and caveats: The study flagged about 160 TCR beta chains as cytomegalovirus-associated. Previous analysis showed most TCR beta V segments were productive about 90% or about 30% of the time.

Researchers ran the PCR with 60 Vbeta and 13 Jbeta primers. In the original workflow: Later analysis identified tens of millions of unique TCR beta chains, about 10 million shared. The method was immunoSEQ multiplex PCR; TCRdb's version includes in-frame clones alone and lacks a portion of them. D and trimming come from the DNA, and the V and J calls and clone size come from that table. The sample has 40,000 or so clones; over 70% are singletons. CDR1 and CDR2 (germline): MDHEN, SYDVKM. The CDR3 length is 15 residues. Trimming took 6 bases from V and 3 from J, leaving 17 bases between them. Turning to this clone: The antigen is not known.

The sequencing input was PBMCs. This TCR derives from a man aged 25-45 years in good health and CMV-seronegative. J is TRBJ1-1 and V is TRBV28; tentative D call: TRBD1 (5 bases). DNA of the CDR3: TGTGCCAGCAGGGTCTGGGGAGGGGCGTACACTGAAGCTTTCTTT. Protein sequence: CASRVWGGAYTEAFF.